This TCR beta chain was recovered during a study of shared clonotypes between healthy human individuals. Positively selected for CCR7, the CD45RO-negative cells used as naive CD8 cells excluded terminally differentiated effector memory CD45RA+ cells. Assay used: immunoSEQ multiplex PCR; TCRdb lists only in-frame clones, some missing. Here the sample spans approximately 2,200,000 clones, approximately 94% being singletons. The TCR was taken from a man younger than 35 in good health. Some clones in this sample may be carry-over from other donors' samples. The sequencing sample was made of naive CD8+ T cells from PBMCs.

CDR3 DNA: TGCGCCAGCAGCCAAGGCCCGGGAAGGAGCTCCTACAATGAGCAGTTCTTC. Translating gives CASSQGPGRSSYNEQFF. The chain has TRBV4-3 and TRBJ2-1; D perhaps matches TRBD2 (5 bases). Germline CDR1 is LGHNA and CDR2 is YSLEER. Deletions cut 1 base from V and 0 bases from J, with 13 bases between. The CDR3 sequence is 17 residues long.